In its sample, the clone carrying this T cell receptor (beta chain) was seen a few times. The V gene's germline CDR1 is WNHNN and CDR2 SYGVQD (reference sequence). CDR3 size: 14 residues. Trimming took 3 bases from V and 7 from J, leaving 15 bases between them. The sample belongs to a study of T cell changes during pregnancy in multiple sclerosis. Libraries were prepared by immunoSEQ multiplex PCR; TCRdb keeps only in-frame clonotypes and omits some of them. The sample has approximately 100,000 clones, over 85% seen once; the top ten hold more than 0.95%. The sequencing here drew on peripheral blood, taken in the second trimester of pregnancy. The chain links TRBV10-1 to TRBJ1-1; D might be TRBD1 (6 bases). This sequence originates from a female donor with multiple sclerosis, enrolled in a pregnancy study. CDR3 in amino acids: CASSDTGHYDEAFF. DNA for the CDR3: TGCGCCAGCAGTGATACAGGGCATTACGATGAAGCTTTCTTT.